The following is a TCR beta chain sequence with its context. Authors' analysis steps: Counts of nucleated cells, estimated from reference gene primer amplification, were obtained. Assay: immunoSEQ multiplex PCR; the TCRdb copy retains only in-frame clones and omits some. That table is the source of V, J and clone size, and D and trimming were worked out from the DNA. The table lists around 170,000 clones, about 85% of them singletons, with about 26% in the top ten. This specimen belongs to a study of blood T cell repertoires in COVID-19. Background on the study: T cells, B-cell-depleted T cells, or PBMCs supplied cDNA or gDNA.

The specimen was peripheral blood. The origin of this receptor is a man aged 55 to 70 with acute or convalescent COVID-19.

In nucleotides, the CDR3 is TGCGCCAGCAGCCAGGGCACTAGCGCGTACAATGAGCAGTTCTTC. As protein: CASSQGTSAYNEQFF. The chain uses TRBV4-3 and TRBJ2-1; 7 bases line up with TRBD2. The CDR3 is 15 amino acids. Germline CDR1 reads LGHNA; CDR2 reads YSLEER. V trimming: 3 bases; J trimming: 4 bases; junction bases outside the gene matches: 6.